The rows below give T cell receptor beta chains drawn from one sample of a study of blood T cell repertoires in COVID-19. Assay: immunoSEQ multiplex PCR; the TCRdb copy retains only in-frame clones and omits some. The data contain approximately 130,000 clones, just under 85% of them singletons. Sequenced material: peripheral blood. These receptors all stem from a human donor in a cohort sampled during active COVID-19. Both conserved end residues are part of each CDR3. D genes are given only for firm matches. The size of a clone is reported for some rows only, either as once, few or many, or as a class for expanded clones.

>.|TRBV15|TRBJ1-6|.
CATSRDRRVSPLHF
TGTGCCACCAGCAGAGATCGGAGGGTTTCACCCCTCCACTTT
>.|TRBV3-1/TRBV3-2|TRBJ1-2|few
CASSQGRGYTF
TGTGCCAGCAGCCAGGGCCGTGGCTACACCTTC
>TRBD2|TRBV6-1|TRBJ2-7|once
CASSEAPGGTEQYF
TGTGCCAGCAGTGAAGCGCCGGGGGGGACCGAGCAGTACTTC
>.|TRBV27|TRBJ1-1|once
CASSFSMNTEAFF
TGTGCCAGCAGTTTTAGTATGAACACTGAAGCTTTCTTT
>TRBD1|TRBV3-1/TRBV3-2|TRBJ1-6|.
CASSLRTGGTLTYNSPLHF
TGTGCCAGCAGCCTACGGACAGGGGGCACGTTGACCTATAATTCACCCCTCCACTTT
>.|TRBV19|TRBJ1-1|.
CASSPRPQGEAFF
TGTGCCAGTAGTCCCAGGCCCCAGGGGGAAGCTTTCTTT
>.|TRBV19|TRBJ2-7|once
CATQGGSYEQYF
TGTGCCACCCAAGGGGGCTCCTACGAGCAGTACTTC
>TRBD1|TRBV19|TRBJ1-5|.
CASKDGQVDSNQPQHF
TGTGCCAGTAAGGATGGACAGGTTGATAGCAATCAGCCCCAGCATTTT
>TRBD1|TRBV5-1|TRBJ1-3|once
CASSRAPGQGDTIYF
TGCGCCAGCAGCCGGGCACCGGGACAGGGAGACACCATATATTTT
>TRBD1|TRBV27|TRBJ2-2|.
CASTRGTGVVTGELFF
TGTGCCAGCACCCGCGGGACAGGGGTAGTAACCGGGGAGCTGTTTTTT
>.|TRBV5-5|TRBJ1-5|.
CASSLEAGRNQPQHF
TGTGCCAGCAGCTTGGAGGCAGGGCGCAATCAGCCCCAGCATTTT
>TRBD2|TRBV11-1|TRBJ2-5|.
CASSLTPGLAGPQYF
TGTGCCAGCAGCCTCACACCGGGACTAGCGGGGCCCCAGTACTTC
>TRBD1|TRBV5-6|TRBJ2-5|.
CASSRTGGGFQETQYF
TGTGCCAGCAGCAGGACAGGGGGCGGCTTCCAAGAGACCCAGTACTTC
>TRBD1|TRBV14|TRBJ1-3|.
CASSRTGSGNTIYF
TGTGCCAGCAGCCGGACAGGGTCTGGAAACACCATATATTTT
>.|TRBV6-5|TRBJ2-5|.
CASSTGSETQYF
TGTGCCAGCAGCACAGGATCCGAGACCCAGTACTTC
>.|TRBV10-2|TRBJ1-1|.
CASSDTGNTEAFF
TGCGCCAGCAGTGACACAGGAAACACTGAAGCTTTCTTT
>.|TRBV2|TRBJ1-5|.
CASSETNSGQPQHF
TGTGCCAGCAGCGAAACGAACTCGGGTCAGCCCCAGCATTTT
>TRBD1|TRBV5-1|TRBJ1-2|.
CASSTGQGPYGYTF
TGCGCCAGCAGCACGGGACAGGGGCCCTATGGCTACACCTTC
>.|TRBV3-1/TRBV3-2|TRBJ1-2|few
CASSQDGGGVGYTF
TGTGCCAGCAGCCAAGATGGGGGGGGCGTTGGCTACACCTTC
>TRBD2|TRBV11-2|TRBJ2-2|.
CASSSGGSYGELFF
TGTGCCAGCAGTAGCGGGGGGTCCTACGGGGAGCTGTTTTTT
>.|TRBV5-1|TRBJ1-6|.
CASSNSPGSYNSPLHF
TGCGCCAGCAGTAACTCACCCGGCTCCTATAATTCACCCCTCCACTTT
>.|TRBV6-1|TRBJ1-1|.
CASSEPRMRRANTEAFF
TGTGCCAGCAGTGAACCCCGAATGCGGCGGGCGAACACTGAAGCTTTCTTT
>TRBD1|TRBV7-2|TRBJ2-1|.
CASNRLQGAYNEQFF
TGTGCCAGCAACCGTCTCCAGGGGGCCTACAATGAGCAGTTCTTC
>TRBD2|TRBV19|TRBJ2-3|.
CARWLAGGVADTQYF
TGTGCCAGGTGGCTAGCGGGGGGTGTCGCAGATACGCAGTATTTT
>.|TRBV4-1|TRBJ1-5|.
CASSQTGISNQPQHF
TGCGCCAGCAGCCAAACAGGGATCAGCAATCAGCCCCAGCATTTT
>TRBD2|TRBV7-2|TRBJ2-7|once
CASSLTSGNYYEQYF
TGTGCCAGCAGCCTGACTAGCGGGAACTACTACGAGCAGTACTTC
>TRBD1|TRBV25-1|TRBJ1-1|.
CASSDPRQGYTEAFF
TGTGCCAGCAGTGATCCTCGACAGGGCTACACTGAAGCTTTCTTT
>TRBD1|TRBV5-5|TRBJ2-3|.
CASSSLGFGWAGGEYF
TGTGCCAGCAGCTCTCTTGGGTTCGGGTGGGCAGGGGGCGAGTATTTT
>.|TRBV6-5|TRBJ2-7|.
CASSLPGRYEQYF
TGTGCCAGCAGTTTACCTGGGAGGTACGAGCAGTACTTC